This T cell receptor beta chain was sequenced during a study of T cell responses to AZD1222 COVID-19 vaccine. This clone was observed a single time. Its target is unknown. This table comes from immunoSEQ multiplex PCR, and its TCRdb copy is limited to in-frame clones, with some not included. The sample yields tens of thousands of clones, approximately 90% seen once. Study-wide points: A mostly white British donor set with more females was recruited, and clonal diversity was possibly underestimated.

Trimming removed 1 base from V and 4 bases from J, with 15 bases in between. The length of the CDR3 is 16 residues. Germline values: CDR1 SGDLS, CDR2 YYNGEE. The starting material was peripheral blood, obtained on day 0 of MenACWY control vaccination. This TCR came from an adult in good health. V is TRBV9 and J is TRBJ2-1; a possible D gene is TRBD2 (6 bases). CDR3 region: CASSVSVPGLYNEQFF. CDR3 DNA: TGTGCCAGCAGCGTATCCGTCCCGGGACTGTACAATGAGCAGTTCTTC. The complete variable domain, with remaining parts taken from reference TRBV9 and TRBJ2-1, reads DSGVTQTPKHLITATGQRVTLRCSPRSGDLSVYWYQQSLDQGLQFLIQYYNGEERAKGNILERFSAQQFPDLHSELNLSSLELGDSALYFCASSVSVPGLYNEQFFGPGTRLTVL.